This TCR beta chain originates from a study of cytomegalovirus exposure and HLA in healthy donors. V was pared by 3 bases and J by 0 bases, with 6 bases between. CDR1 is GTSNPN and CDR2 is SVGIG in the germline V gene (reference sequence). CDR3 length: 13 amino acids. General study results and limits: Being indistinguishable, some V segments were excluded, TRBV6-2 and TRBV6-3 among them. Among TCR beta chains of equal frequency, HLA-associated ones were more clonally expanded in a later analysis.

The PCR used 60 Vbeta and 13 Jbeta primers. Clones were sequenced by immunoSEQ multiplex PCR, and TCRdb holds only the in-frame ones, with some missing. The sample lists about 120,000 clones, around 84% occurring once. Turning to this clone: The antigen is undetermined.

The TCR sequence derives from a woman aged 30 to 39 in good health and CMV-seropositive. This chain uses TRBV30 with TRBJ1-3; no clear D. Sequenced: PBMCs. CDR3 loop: CAWSPLSGNTIYF. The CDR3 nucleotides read TGTGCCTGGAGCCCCCTCTCTGGAAACACCATATATTTT.